This entry describes one T cell receptor (beta chain). Its antigen remains unidentified. This CDR3 has 16 residues. V dropped 1 base and J dropped 5 bases, with 18 bases sitting between them. Germline CDR1 reads SGHTA; CDR2 reads FQGNSA. TCRdb recomputed calls from the reads with MiXCR, one row per CDR3 protein. This sample has 200,000 to 300,000 distinct CDR3 sequences; 9.1% occur once, and the top ten carry roughly 15%. The data are from a study of T cell repertoires in cytomegalovirus infection. Study-level points and caveats: The study identified carriers of CMV plus the relevant HLA from cumulative public TCR beta family frequency.

Sequenced input: PBMCs. V usage is TRBV7-2 and J usage is TRBJ2-7; perhaps TRBD2 as D (6 bases). This clonotype was sampled from a human donor in good health (CMV status not recorded). Some clones in this sample may be carry-over from other donors' samples. CDR3 amino acids: CASSLVGAGKANEQYF. The CDR3 region has the DNA TGTGCCAGCAGCTTAGTCGGCGCGGGAAAGGCGAACGAGCAGTACTTC.